The rows below give T cell receptor beta chains drawn from one sample of a study of T-cell reconstitution after alpha-beta-depleted transplantation in children. From the PCR reads, TCRdb called clonotypes with MiXCR, one entry per CDR3 protein. Counted here are a few hundred thousand distinct CDR3 sequences, about 23% occurring once; the ten biggest clones make up 2.6%. The sequences come from PBMCs, collected before TCRalphabeta/CD19-depleted stem cell transplant. The receptors stem from a girl aged 2 to 9 with Fanconi anemia, due to receive a stem cell transplant. Each CDR3 is given with its conserved first and last residue. Each record gives: J gene, D gene, clone size, V gene, CDR3 DNA, CDR3 protein. A D gene is named only where the DNA matches it firmly. The size of a clone is reported for some rows only, either as once, few or many, or as a class for expanded clones.

TRBJ1-2 | TRBD1 | few | TRBV5-1 | TGCGCCAGCAGCTTGGTTGCAGGGGGAGACTATGGCTACACCTTC | CASSLVAGGDYGYTF
TRBJ2-7 | - | - | TRBV27 | TGTGCCAGCAGTTTAGCTCGCTCCTACGAGCAGTACTTC | CASSLARSYEQYF
TRBJ2-7 | TRBD2 | - | TRBV20-1 | TGCAGTGCTAGAGATCCCCCGGGCGGCCGGGGGGGCTCCACATACGAGCAGTACTTC | CSARDPPGGRGGSTYEQYF
TRBJ2-2 | - | many | TRBV29-1 | TGCAGCGTTCCCGGGACGAACACCGGGGAGCTGTTTTTT | CSVPGTNTGELFF
TRBJ2-1 | TRBD1 | few | TRBV20-1 | TGCAGTGCTATGGCCCTTGGACAGGGACACAATGAGCAGTTCTTC | CSAMALGQGHNEQFF
TRBJ1-1 | - | - | TRBV7-2 | TGTGCCAGCAGCGAACAGGGCTATGAACACACTGAAGCTTTCTTT | CASSEQGYEHTEAFF
TRBJ2-3 | - | - | TRBV27 | TGTGCCAGCCACCGGGCGGGACGCCTCACAGATACGCAGTATTTT | CASHRAGRLTDTQYF
TRBJ2-3 | - | many | TRBV9 | TGTGCCAGCAGCCCGACACTAGGCGCTGTGATCAGGGATACGCAGTATTTT | CASSPTLGAVIRDTQYF
TRBJ2-1 | TRBD2 | many | TRBV29-1 | TGCAGCGTTGGACTAGCGGGAGGGTACTCCTACAATGAGCAGTTCTTC | CSVGLAGGYSYNEQFF
TRBJ2-5 | TRBD2 | once | TRBV28 | TGTGCCAGCAGATCGAGACCGGGACTAGCAGAGACCCAGTACTTC | CASRSRPGLAETQYF
TRBJ2-5 | - | many | TRBV29-1 | TGCAGCGTTGAAGATTTCCGGGGCAGCGAGACCCAGTACTTC | CSVEDFRGSETQYF
TRBJ2-1 | - | few | TRBV29-1 | TGCAGCGTTGATCGGCTAGATAGGGTAGCCAATGAGCAGTTCTTC | CSVDRLDRVANEQFF
TRBJ2-1 | - | many | TRBV12-3/TRBV12-4 | TGTGCCAGCAGTTTTAACGGCTACAATGAGCAGTTCTTC | CASSFNGYNEQFF
TRBJ1-4 | - | many | TRBV20-1 | TGCAGTGCTAGAGAATCGTTCAGTCAGGGTGGGCTGTTTTTT | CSARESFSQGGLFF
TRBJ2-5 | TRBD2 | few | TRBV20-1 | TGCAGTGCTAGACCGACTGGACTAGTATTCGTGGCCCAGTACTTC | CSARPTGLVFVAQYF
TRBJ1-4 | - | - | TRBV6-5 | TGTGCCAGCAGTTACTCAGGACAGTCTGCAATTGAAAAACTGTTTTTT | CASSYSGQSAIEKLFF
TRBJ1-5 | TRBD1 | - | TRBV20-1 | TGCAGTGCCTGGCTGGGACAGGGCAATCAGCCCCAGCATTTT | CSAWLGQGNQPQHF
TRBJ2-2 | - | few | TRBV21-1 | TGTGCCAGCAGCACCCGGGAGTGGACCGGGGAGCTGTTTTTT | CASSTREWTGELFF
TRBJ1-2 | - | - | TRBV21-1 | TGTGCCAGCAGCAAAGCGCGTTACAGGGAGGACTATGGCTACACCTTC | CASSKARYREDYGYTF
TRBJ2-7 | - | - | TRBV20-1 | TGCAGTGCTAACCGTGCGGTCTCCTACGAGCAGTACTTC | CSANRAVSYEQYF
TRBJ2-3 | TRBD2 | - | TRBV5-4 | TGTGCCAGCAGCACGGGGGGACTAGCGGGCACAGATACGCAGTATTTT | CASSTGGLAGTDTQYF
TRBJ2-3 | - | many | TRBV7-6 | TGTGCCAGCAGCCGATTAACAGATACGCAGTATTTT | CASSRLTDTQYF
TRBJ1-2 | - | few | TRBV5-4 | TGTGCCAGCAGCTCCTTCTACCCATCAGGAGGTTATGGCTACACCTTC | CASSSFYPSGGYGYTF
TRBJ2-5 | TRBD1 | few | TRBV29-1 | TGCAGCGTTGTGACAGGGTACTTGGAGACCCAGTACTTC | CSVVTGYLETQYF
TRBJ2-2 | TRBD1 | - | TRBV20-1 | TGCAGTGCTGGGACACAGGGGACCGGGGAGCTGTTTTTT | CSAGTQGTGELFF
TRBJ2-7 | TRBD2 | - | TRBV20-1 | TGCAGTGCTCCTGGACTAGCGTTCTACGAGCAGTACTTC | CSAPGLAFYEQYF
TRBJ2-3 | - | few | TRBV7-6 | TGTGCCAGCAGCTTATCCTCCACAGATACGCAGTATTTT | CASSLSSTDTQYF
TRBJ2-5 | - | many | TRBV12-3/TRBV12-4 | TGTGCCAGCAGTGGAATGCGTGGCGGGACCCAGTACTTC | CASSGMRGGTQYF
TRBJ1-2 | - | many | TRBV30 | TGTGCCTGGGTCCGGTGGAATGGCTACACCTTC | CAWVRWNGYTF
TRBJ2-5 | TRBD2 | many | TRBV20-1 | TGCAGTGCTAGAGACCGTAGCGGGGGACAAGAGACCCAGTACTTC | CSARDRSGGQETQYF
TRBJ1-2 | - | - | TRBV6-4 | TGTGCCAGCAGTGAGGGGGTAGATAGAGGTGGCTACACCTTC | CASSEGVDRGGYTF
TRBJ2-3 | TRBD2 | many | TRBV12-3/TRBV12-4 | TGTGCCAGCAGTCCCCCGACTAGCGGGGTAGCAGATACGCAGTATTTT | CASSPPTSGVADTQYF
TRBJ2-3 | TRBD2 | few | TRBV20-1 | TGCAGTGCTAGAGTGTACGGGAGGGCCGCAGATACGCAGTATTTT | CSARVYGRAADTQYF
TRBJ2-1 | - | many | TRBV7-9 | TGTGCCAGCAGATCGCGGAACGACAATGAGCAGTTCTTC | CASRSRNDNEQFF
TRBJ2-1 | - | - | TRBV6-2/TRBV6-3 | TGTGCCAGCAGTTACTCGGGCTACAATGAGCAGTTCTTC | CASSYSGYNEQFF
TRBJ2-7 | - | few | TRBV7-2 | TGTGCCAGCAGCTGGGACTGGAGCTCCTACGAGCAGTACTTC | CASSWDWSSYEQYF
TRBJ2-1 | TRBD1 | many | TRBV5-1 | TGCGCCAGCACAACGGGACAGGGATACAATGAGCAGTTCTTC | CASTTGQGYNEQFF
TRBJ2-7 | - | - | TRBV7-2 | TGTGCCAGCAGCCATCAGGGTGGACCCTACGAGCAGTACTTC | CASSHQGGPYEQYF
TRBJ2-7 | TRBD2 | few | TRBV10-3 | TGTGCCATCAGTGATCGGGGGGGGGAGCTCTACGAGCAGTACTTC | CAISDRGGELYEQYF
TRBJ2-3 | - | - | TRBV5-1 | TGCGCCAGCAGCCTGACGGACCCTAGCACAGATACGCAGTATTTT | CASSLTDPSTDTQYF
TRBJ2-1 | - | many | TRBV27 | TGTGCCAGCAGTTTATTCGACCCAAGGGGGGATGAGCAGTTCTTC | CASSLFDPRGDEQFF
TRBJ2-5 | TRBD2 | - | TRBV20-1 | TGCAGTGCTAGTGGGACTAGCCGGGGGTTAGAGACCCAGTACTTC | CSASGTSRGLETQYF
TRBJ2-7 | - | many | TRBV20-1 | TGCAGTGCTAGTTCCAGGGACTACGAGCAGTACTTC | CSASSRDYEQYF
TRBJ2-3 | TRBD2 | - | TRBV7-6 | TGTGCCAGCAGCTTAAGGGCGACTAGCGGGGGGGTAACTAGCACAGATACGCAGTATTTT | CASSLRATSGGVTSTDTQYF
TRBJ2-3 | - | - | TRBV29-1 | TGCAGCGTCCGCGGGGGCTACACAGATACGCAGTATTTT | CSVRGGYTDTQYF
TRBJ2-3 | - | few | TRBV11-1 | TGTGCCAGCGGAAGGTGGGGGGCCAGGAACACAGATACGCAGTATTTT | CASGRWGARNTDTQYF